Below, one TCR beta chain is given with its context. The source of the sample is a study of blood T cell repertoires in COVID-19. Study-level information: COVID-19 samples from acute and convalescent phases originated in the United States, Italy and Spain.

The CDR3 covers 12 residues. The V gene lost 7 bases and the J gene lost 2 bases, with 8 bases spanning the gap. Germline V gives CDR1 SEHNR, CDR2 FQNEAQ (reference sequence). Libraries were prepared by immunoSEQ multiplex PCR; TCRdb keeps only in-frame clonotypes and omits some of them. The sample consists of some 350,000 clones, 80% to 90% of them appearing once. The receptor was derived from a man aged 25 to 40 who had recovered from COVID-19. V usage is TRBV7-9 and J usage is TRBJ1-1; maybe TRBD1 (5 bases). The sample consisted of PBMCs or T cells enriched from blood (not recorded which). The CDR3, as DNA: TGTGCCAGCACGTGGACAAACACTGAAGCTTTCTTT. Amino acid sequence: CASTWTNTEAFF.